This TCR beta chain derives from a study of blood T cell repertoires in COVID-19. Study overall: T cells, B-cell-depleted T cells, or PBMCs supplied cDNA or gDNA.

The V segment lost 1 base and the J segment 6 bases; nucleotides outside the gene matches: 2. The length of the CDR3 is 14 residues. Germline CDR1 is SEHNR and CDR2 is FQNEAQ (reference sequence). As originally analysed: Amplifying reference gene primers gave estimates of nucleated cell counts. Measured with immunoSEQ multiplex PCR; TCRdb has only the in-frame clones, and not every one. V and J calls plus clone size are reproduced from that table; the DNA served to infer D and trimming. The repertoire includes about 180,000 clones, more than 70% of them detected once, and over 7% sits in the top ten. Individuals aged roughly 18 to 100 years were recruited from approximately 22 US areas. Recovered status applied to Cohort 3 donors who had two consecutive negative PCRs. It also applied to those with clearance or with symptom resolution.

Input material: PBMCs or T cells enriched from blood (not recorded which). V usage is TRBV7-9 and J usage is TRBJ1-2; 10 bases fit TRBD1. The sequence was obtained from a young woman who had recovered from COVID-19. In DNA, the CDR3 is TGTGCCAGCAGCTTAGGAGGACAGGGGGATGGCTACACCTTC. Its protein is CASSLGGQGDGYTF.